This TCR beta chain was obtained from a study of long-term antiretroviral therapy in people with HIV. The CDR3 has 17 amino acids. V was clipped by 1 base and J by 4 bases, with 17 bases between them. Germline loops: CDR1 LGHNA, CDR2 YNFKEQ. The immunoSEQ assay was v3.0, run at survey level. This table comes from immunoSEQ multiplex PCR, and its TCRdb copy is limited to in-frame clones, with some not included. The sample records 10,000 or so clones, about 80% being singletons. The clonotype was recovered from a man aged 35 to 55 with HIV. Sample: unsorted PBMCs, taken around 3.1 years before starting antiretroviral therapy. The chain couples TRBV4-2 to TRBJ1-3; D is perhaps TRBD1 (5 bases). The CDR3: CASSQGTLPGSGNTIYF. The DNA for the CDR3 is TGTGCCAGCAGCCAAGGAACCCTGCCAGGGTCCGGAAACACCATATATTTT.